A single sample is the source of the 12 T cell receptor beta chains below, sequenced in a study of blood T cells in healthy people across ages. A sample-barcoded 5' primer and a J-beta primer mix were used in a second PCR of about 7 to 11 cycles. TCRdb ran MiXCR on the 5' RACE reads and lists one entry per CDR3 protein. This sample has about 1.6 million distinct CDR3 sequences; 30% to 40% occur once, and the top ten carry about 11%. Sequenced sample: blood. These receptors were obtained from a woman in her thirties in good health.

The genes are TRBV24-1 and TRBJ2-3; no firm D call. This CDR3 has 13 amino acids. Trimming pared 5 bases from V and 0 bases from J, leaving 5 bases between. Germline values: CDR1 KGHDR, CDR2 SFDVKD. In DNA form, the CDR3 reads TGTGCCACCAGTGGGCAGAGCACAGATACGCAGTATTTT. Translating gives CATSGQSTDTQYF.

The gene calls are TRBV29-1 and TRBJ1-2, with 7 bases lining up with TRBD1. The ends lost 6 bases at V and 7 bases at J; junction bases unmatched: 8. CDR3 length: 12 amino acids. CDR1 SQVTM and CDR2 ANQGSEA come from the germline V gene. The CDR3 DNA reads TGCAGCGTCGAAACAGGGGATGGTGGCTACACCTTC. Translation gives CSVETGDGGYTF.

V gene TRBV29-1 combines with J gene TRBJ2-1; 13 positions match TRBD2. Trimming cost V 3 bases and J 2 bases; bases outside gene matches: 7. Germline V gene data show CDR1 as SQVTM and CDR2 as ANQGSEA. The CDR3 is 17 amino acids. The DNA of the CDR3 is TGCAGCGTTGAGTCCCCCGGACTAGCGGGAGCCTACAATGAGCAGTTCTTC. Amino acids: CSVESPGLAGAYNEQFF.

J is TRBJ1-1 and V is TRBV29-1; 8 bases line up with TRBD1. V lost 6 bases and J lost 5; bases outside the gene matches: 5. This CDR3 comprises 12 residues. CDR1 and CDR2 from the germline V gene are SQVTM and ANQGSEA. The DNA for the CDR3 is TGCAGCGTCGGACAGGGTGAGACTGAAGCTTTCTTT. This encodes CSVGQGETEAFF.

This clonotype appeared once. The chain uses TRBV2 and TRBJ2-2; D is perhaps TRBD1 or TRBD2 (5 bases each). Germline loops: CDR1 SNHLY, CDR2 FYNNEI. Trimming cost V 7 bases and J 3 bases, with 9 bases left between them. The CDR3 length is 13 residues. Here the CDR3 reads CASMGTHTGELFF. The CDR3 region has the DNA TGTGCCAGCATGGGGACCCACACCGGGGAGCTGTTTTTT.

V is TRBV5-4 and J is TRBJ2-2; 7 bases match TRBD1. Germline values: CDR1 SGHNT, CDR2 YYREEE (reference sequence). The CDR3 sequence is 17 residues long. Unmatched junction bases numbered 13, after V lost 4 bases and J lost 4 bases. CDR3 region: CASSPRQGEETTGELFF. Here the CDR3 DNA reads TGTGCCAGCAGCCCACGACAGGGAGAGGAGACCACCGGGGAGCTGTTTTTT.

This clonotype was seen more than once but under ten times. The rearrangement uses TRBV27 and TRBJ2-3, with 7 nucleotides matching TRBD1. The trim removed 6 bases at V and 2 bases at J, leaving 8 bases unmatched. CDR3 length equals 15 residues. Germline CDR1 and CDR2: MNHEY and SMNVEV (reference sequence). This CDR3 reads CASRSDRDFTDTQYF. The CDR3 DNA reads as TGTGCCAGCAGATCCGACAGGGATTTCACAGATACGCAGTATTTT.

The gene calls are TRBV12-3 or TRBV12-4 and TRBJ1-2; D not resolved. The CDR3 spans 13 residues. V lost 10 bases and J lost 0, with 12 bases in between. This CDR3 reads CANIQTTNYGYTF. The DNA of the CDR3 is TGTGCCAACATACAAACAACTAACTATGGCTACACCTTC.

The table lists this clonotype with a few counts. The chain joins TRBV20-1 to TRBJ2-2, with D unclear. The CDR3 length is 14 residues. Germline loops: CDR1 DFQATT, CDR2 SNEGSKA (reference sequence). Trimming removed 3 bases from V and 3 bases from J, with 11 bases in between. The CDR3 sequence is CSARSASDTGELFF. The CDR3 nucleotides read TGCAGTGCTAGGTCCGCCTCGGACACCGGGGAGCTGTTTTTT.

Of note for this clonotype: Mismatch with germline at one junction end may stem from a read error. CDR3 sequence reads: CAGSQVLPYNEQFF. In DNA, the CDR3 is TGTGCCGGCAGCCAAGTGCTCCCCTACAATGAGCAGTTCTTC. The chain uses TRBV14 and TRBJ2-1; D is unresolved. CDR3 length: 14 residues. CDR1 is SGHDN, CDR2 FVKESK, per germline.

This clonotype was counted only a few times. The V gene is TRBV28, the J gene TRBJ2-1; D gene uncertain. The ends were cut back, 7 bases at V and 10 bases at J, with 17 bases in the middle. CDR3 length: 13 amino acids. In germline, CDR1 is MDHEN, CDR2 SYDVKM. Written as DNA, the CDR3 is TGTGCCAGCACCTCGGGCTCCTTGGAGGAGCAGTTCTTC. It codes for CASTSGSLEEQFF.

The chain links TRBV12-3 or TRBV12-4 to TRBJ2-3, with D possibly matching TRBD2 (6 bases). The CDR3 consists of 15 residues. The V and J ends lost 4 bases and 1 base respectively, with 12 bases between them. The CDR3 loop is CASSWEARGTDTQYF. The CDR3 DNA sequence: TGTGCCAGCAGTTGGGAGGCCAGGGGCACAGATACGCAGTATTTT.